The subject of this entry is one TCR beta chain. Its antigen remains unknown. Among the donors, all were healthy bone marrow donors. Unrecorded immune exposure was likely among donors, who were nominally healthy when sampled. PCR involved 60 Vbeta and 13 Jbeta primers. Assay: immunoSEQ multiplex PCR; the TCRdb copy retains only in-frame clones and omits some. This table holds around 210,000 clones. This sample is part of a study of cytomegalovirus exposure and HLA in healthy donors. V was clipped by 6 bases and J by 3 bases, with 9 bases between them. CDR1 is MNHNS, CDR2 SASEGT, per germline. CDR3 length: 13 residues. Study results and caveats: The number of N-insertions in an Asian-associated ancestry cluster was reportedly below the approximately 700-donor mean in a later analysis. The likely explanation for a cluster of highly shared sequence variants was sequencing artifact.

This chain uses TRBV6-1 with TRBJ1-5, with a weak D call TRBD1 (5 bases). This TCR was sampled from a woman aged 25 to 39 in good health and CMV-seropositive. The sample comprised PBMCs. CDR3 region: CASRATVNQPQHF. In DNA, the CDR3 is TGTGCCAGCAGGGCGACAGTCAATCAGCCCCAGCATTTT.